This is a list of T cell receptor beta chains from one sample in a study of breast tumors, draining lymph nodes, adjacent tissues. Via MiXCR, TCRdb re-called the multiplex PCR reads, giving one row per CDR3 protein. This sample yields roughly 100,000 distinct CDR3 sequences, of which approximately 28% are seen a single time; 4.5% to 7% belongs to the top ten. Sequencing used axillary lymph node tissue. These receptors were collected from a female donor with breast cancer. Some clones in this sample may be carry-over from other donors' samples. Each CDR3 is given with its conserved first and last residue. The order of the fields is J gene, clone size, CDR3 length, V gene, D gene, CDR3 protein, CDR3 DNA. D genes are given only for firm matches. Clone size is shown for a subset of rows, as once, few, many or a class of expanded clone.

>TRBJ2-1|many|16|TRBV10-3|TRBD1
CAISDGDRDRYNEQFF
TGTGCCATCAGTGATGGGGACCGGGACAGATACAATGAGCAGTTCTTC
>TRBJ1-1|many|11|TRBV2|.
CAGKNMEEAFF
TGTGCCGGAAAAAATATGGAGGAGGCTTTCTTT
>TRBJ1-3|many|14|TRBV2|.
CASSRPTNGNTIYF
TGTGCCAGCAGTAGGCCTACTAATGGAAACACCATATATTTT
>TRBJ2-7|many|15|TRBV4-1|.
CASSQGQSFSYEQYF
TGCGCCAGCAGCCAAGGTCAGTCATTCTCCTACGAGCAGTACTTC
>TRBJ1-2|many|14|TRBV3-2|.
CASSPPRTGNGYTF
TGTGCCAGCAGCCCCCCCCGGACAGGGAATGGCTACACCTTC
>TRBJ2-1|.|16|TRBV11-2|TRBD1
CASSTGLAGGSYEQFF
TGTGCCAGCAGCACCGGGCTAGCAGGGGGCTCCTACGAGCAGTTCTTC
>TRBJ1-6|.|12|TRBV20-1|.
CSARRGNSPLHF
TGCAGTGCTAGAAGGGGAAATTCACCCCTCCACTTT
>TRBJ2-3|.|15|TRBV20-1|TRBD2
CSARAASGERDTQYF
TGCAGTGCTAGGGCCGCTAGCGGGGAGAGAGATACGCAGTATTTT
>TRBJ2-7|many|17|TRBV20-1|.
CSARAVLSGFGSYEQYF
TGCAGTGCTAGAGCTGTCTTGAGCGGGTTCGGATCCTACGAGCAGTACTTC
>TRBJ1-2|.|14|TRBV20-1|.
CSARKQTANYGYTF
TGCAGTGCGAGGAAACAGACAGCTAACTATGGCTACACCTTC
>TRBJ2-5|.|15|TRBV5-6|.
CASSRYLAGTETQYF
TGTGCCAGCAGCAGATACCTGGCGGGAACGGAGACCCAGTACTTC
>TRBJ1-6|many|14|TRBV20-1|TRBD1
CSALRTGDNSPLHF
TGCAGTGCTCTACGGACAGGGGATAATTCACCCCTCCACTTT
>TRBJ2-3|.|13|TRBV10-3|TRBD1
CAIRQGERDTQYF
TGTGCCATCAGACAGGGGGAAAGGGATACGCAGTATTTT
>TRBJ1-2|once|13|TRBV10-1|.
CASSEYRGYGYTF
TGCGCCAGCAGTGAATATAGGGGGTATGGCTACACCTTC
>TRBJ2-4|few|15|TRBV19|.
CASRVGVLAKNIQYF
TGTGCCAGTAGGGTGGGGGTCCTAGCCAAAAACATTCAGTACTTC
>TRBJ1-2|many|15|TRBV5-4|TRBD1
CASSLEVTGNYGYTF
TGTGCCAGCAGCTTGGAGGTGACAGGGAACTATGGCTACACCTTC
>TRBJ2-1|many|15|TRBV9|TRBD2
CASSVWRGGLNEQFF
TGTGCCAGCAGCGTATGGCGGGGGGGTCTCAATGAGCAGTTCTTC
>TRBJ2-3|many|15|TRBV7-9|.
CASSLGGLSTDTQYF
TGTGCCAGCAGCTTAGGGGGACTTAGCACAGATACGCAGTATTTT
>TRBJ1-4|.|15|TRBV20-1|.
CSARDWTLLQEKLFF
TGCAGTGCTAGAGATTGGACCCTACTGCAGGAAAAACTGTTTTTT
>TRBJ2-3|many|15|TRBV6-4|TRBD2
CASSYSGRAADTQYF
TGTGCCAGCAGTTATAGCGGGAGGGCCGCAGATACGCAGTATTTT
>TRBJ2-7|many|14|TRBV6-6|.
CASSPPGLGLEQYF
TGTGCCAGCAGTCCCCCGGGACTGGGGTTAGAGCAGTACTTC
>TRBJ1-1|few|12|TRBV12-3/TRBV12-4|.
CASSVLPSEAFF
TGTGCCAGCAGTGTCCTTCCGTCTGAAGCTTTCTTT
>TRBJ2-1|many|13|TRBV19|.
CASSGFGVNEQFF
TGTGCCAGTAGTGGGTTCGGGGTAAATGAGCAGTTCTTC
>TRBJ2-7|.|14|TRBV30|.
CAWRRDGGRHEQYF
TGTGCCTGGAGACGAGACGGAGGCAGACACGAGCAGTACTTC
>TRBJ2-5|many|16|TRBV6-5|TRBD2
CASSHAWTSGGGTQYF
TGTGCCAGCAGTCACGCGTGGACTAGCGGGGGGGGGACCCAGTACTTC
>TRBJ2-7|many|14|TRBV5-5|TRBD1
CASSFGDRIYEQYF
TGTGCCAGCAGCTTCGGGGACAGGATCTACGAGCAGTACTTC
>TRBJ1-2|.|14|TRBV20-1|.
CSARGQLTNYGYTF
TGCAGTGCCAGAGGACAGCTAACCAACTATGGCTACACCTTC
>TRBJ2-3|.|12|TRBV7-2|.
CASSLGVNEQYF
TGTGCCAGCAGCTTAGGGGTCAATGAGCAGTATTTT
>TRBJ2-5|few|17|TRBV19|.
CASSIRGTVLHQETQSF
TGTGCCAGTAGTATTCGGGGGACAGTTTTGCACCAAGAGACCCAGTCCTTC
>TRBJ1-3|many|12|TRBV12-3/TRBV12-4|.
CASRDSGNTIYF
TGTGCCAGCAGGGACTCTGGAAACACCATATATTTT
>TRBJ2-2|many|14|TRBV6-5|TRBD2
CASRGGRVNGELFF
TGTGCCAGCAGAGGCGGGAGGGTGAACGGGGAGCTGTTTTTT
>TRBJ2-7|many|16|TRBV6-5|TRBD2
CASSYSREGIPYEQYF
TGTGCCAGCAGTTACTCGAGGGAGGGAATACCCTACGAGCAGTACTTC
>TRBJ1-3|many|18|TRBV7-2|TRBD1
CASSLGSDRGRSGNTIYF
TGTGCCAGCAGCTTAGGGAGTGACAGGGGCCGCTCTGGAAACACCATATATTTT
>TRBJ2-7|.|13|TRBV20-1|TRBD1
CSASGQGPYEQYF
TGCAGTGCTTCGGGACAGGGGCCCTACGAGCAGTACTTC
>TRBJ2-2|many|14|TRBV9|.
CASSVAGAYGELFF
TGTGCCAGCAGCGTAGCAGGGGCGTACGGGGAGCTGTTTTTT
>TRBJ2-1|many|14|TRBV27|.
CASRAGPYYNEQFF
TGTGCCAGCAGGGCGGGTCCCTACTACAATGAGCAGTTCTTC
>TRBJ1-4|many|15|TRBV7-9|TRBD1
CASSINRGRVEKLFF
TGTGCCAGCAGCATAAACAGGGGGCGGGTTGAAAAACTGTTTTTT
>TRBJ1-2|many|15|TRBV27|TRBD1
CASSTLTGRAGGYTF
TGTGCCAGCAGCACCTTGACAGGGAGGGCCGGTGGCTACACCTTC
>TRBJ2-6|many|15|TRBV7-8|.
CASSGGLSGANVLTF
TGTGCCAGCAGCGGAGGGCTCTCTGGGGCCAACGTCCTGACTTTC
>TRBJ1-2|many|14|TRBV19|TRBD1
CASTTGVGDYGYTF
TGTGCCAGTACTACAGGGGTTGGGGACTATGGCTACACCTTC
>TRBJ2-7|many|14|TRBV27|.
CASRARDNSYEQYF
TGTGCCAGCCGCGCCCGGGACAACTCCTACGAGCAGTACTTC
>TRBJ1-3|many|16|TRBV12-3/TRBV12-4|TRBD1
CASSPSGGASGNTIYF
TGTGCCAGCAGCCCATCAGGGGGCGCGTCTGGAAACACCATATATTTT
>TRBJ1-2|many|15|TRBV9|.
CASSVGRTANYGYTF
TGTGCCAGCAGCGTAGGGCGGACGGCGAACTATGGCTACACCTTC
>TRBJ2-1|many|15|TRBV11-2|.
CASSPSGFLGNEQFF
TGTGCCAGCAGCCCCTCGGGTTTTCTTGGGAATGAGCAGTTCTTC
>TRBJ1-5|many|18|TRBV19|TRBD1
CASSIGPGGGYSNQPQHF
TGTGCCAGTAGTATAGGCCCAGGGGGCGGCTATAGCAATCAGCCCCAGCATTTT
>TRBJ2-1|many|13|TRBV20-1|.
CSASKASYNEQFF
TGCAGTGCTAGTAAGGCCTCCTACAATGAGCAGTTCTTC
>TRBJ1-6|many|17|TRBV6-1|.
CASSSGGRAGLSLPLHF
TGTGCCAGCAGTTCGGGAGGGAGGGCGGGTTTAAGCTTACCCCTCCACTTT
>TRBJ2-6|.|17|TRBV7-3|TRBD1
CASSFAGGAYLPFVLTF
TGTGCCAGCAGCTTTGCAGGGGGAGCATACCTCCCCTTCGTCCTGACTTTC
>TRBJ2-7|.|15|TRBV20-1|.
CSARDGDSQNWEQYF
TGCAGTGCTAGAGACGGAGACAGTCAGAACTGGGAGCAGTACTTC
>TRBJ2-5|many|13|TRBV20-1|.
CSATGTARETQYF
TGCAGTGCTACAGGGACCGCGCGGGAGACCCAGTACTTC
>TRBJ2-7|many|14|TRBV11-2|.
CASSLSDGTYEQYF
TGTGCCAGCAGCTTATCGGACGGCACCTACGAGCAGTACTTC
>TRBJ2-7|many|11|TRBV20-1|.
CSARRDHEQYF
TGCAGTGCTAGAAGGGATCACGAGCAGTACTTC
>TRBJ2-1|many|16|TRBV3-1|.
CASSQRPTSSYNEQFF
TGTGCCAGCAGCCAACGGCCTACAAGCTCCTACAATGAGCAGTTCTTC
>TRBJ1-1|.|16|TRBV20-1|TRBD1
CSARSPGQGGGTEAFF
TGCAGTGCTAGATCGCCGGGACAGGGGGGGGGCACTGAAGCTTTCTTT
>TRBJ2-7|many|14|TRBV15|TRBD1
CATSFGTGSYEQYF
TGTGCCACCAGCTTTGGGACAGGGTCCTACGAGCAGTACTTC